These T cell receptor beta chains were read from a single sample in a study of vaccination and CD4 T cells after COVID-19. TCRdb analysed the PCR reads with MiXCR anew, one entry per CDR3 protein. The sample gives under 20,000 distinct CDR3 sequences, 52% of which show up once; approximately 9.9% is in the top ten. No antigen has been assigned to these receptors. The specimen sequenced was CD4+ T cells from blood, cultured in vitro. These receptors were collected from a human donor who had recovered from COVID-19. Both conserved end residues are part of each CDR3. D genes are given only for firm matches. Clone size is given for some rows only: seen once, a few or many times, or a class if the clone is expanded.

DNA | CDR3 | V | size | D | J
TGTGCCAGCAGCTTCCGGGACAGGGACTACGAGCAGTACTTC | CASSFRDRDYEQYF | TRBV12-3/TRBV12-4 | few | TRBD1 | TRBJ2-7
TGTGCCAGCAGCTTAATTGTCACAGATACGCAGTATTTT | CASSLIVTDTQYF | TRBV7-3 | NA | NA | TRBJ2-3
TGTGCCAGCAGGCAAGGACAGGGGGTGGCCTACGAGCAGTACTTC | CASRQGQGVAYEQYF | TRBV11-3 | NA | TRBD1 | TRBJ2-7
TGTGCCAGCAGTTACGACTCCTACAATGAGCAGTTCTTC | CASSYDSYNEQFF | TRBV6-2/TRBV6-3 | NA | NA | TRBJ2-1
TGCAGCGCCCGAGGCGGTTCCAATACGATGATCTACACCTTC | CSARGGSNTMIYTF | TRBV29-1 | NA | NA | TRBJ1-2
TGCGCCAGCAGCTTTGGGAAAGAGACCCAGTACTTC | CASSFGKETQYF | TRBV5-1 | NA | NA | TRBJ2-5
TGCGCCAGCAGCTCGGTCCCCAATAGGGGGGGGAACACTGAAGCTTTCTTT | CASSSVPNRGGNTEAFF | TRBV5-1 | NA | NA | TRBJ1-1
TGTGCCATCAAAGGTGGGGTATATGGCTACACCTTC | CAIKGGVYGYTF | TRBV10-3 | few | NA | TRBJ1-2
TGTGCCAGTAGACTTACAGGGACCCACACAGATACGCAGTATTTT | CASRLTGTHTDTQYF | TRBV19 | NA | NA | TRBJ2-3
TGTGCCAGCAGCCAGACCGGTGGGGAGACCCAGTACTTC | CASSQTGGETQYF | TRBV6-1 | NA | NA | TRBJ2-5
TGCAGTGCTAGGGCAGGGGTAGAACGCAATCAGCCCCAGCATTTT | CSARAGVERNQPQHF | TRBV20-1 | few | NA | TRBJ1-5
TGTGCCAGCAGCCTCGCCCGACTAGAGCAGTTCTTC | CASSLARLEQFF | TRBV7-2 | NA | NA | TRBJ2-1
TGTGCCACCAGCAGAGTTGGGCAGCCCACAGATACGCAGTATTTT | CATSRVGQPTDTQYF | TRBV15 | NA | NA | TRBJ2-3
TGTGCCACCAGCAGAGCTTATTACGAGCAGTACTTC | CATSRAYYEQYF | TRBV15 | NA | NA | TRBJ2-7
TGTGCCTGGAGTCGGGGGCACAATCAGCCCCAGCATTTT | CAWSRGHNQPQHF | TRBV30 | NA | NA | TRBJ1-5
TGTGCCAGCGCCCCCCTGGGGGCGCGAACCGGGGAGCTGTTTTTT | CASAPLGARTGELFF | TRBV28 | NA | NA | TRBJ2-2
TGTGCCAGCCGCCGGAAAGCCAGGGTAAAAACCGGGGAGCTGTTTTTT | CASRRKARVKTGELFF | TRBV21-1 | few | NA | TRBJ2-2
TGTGCCACCAGTGACCCGGGTTTTGAGCAGTTCTTC | CATSDPGFEQFF | TRBV24-1 | NA | NA | TRBJ2-1
TGCGCCAGCAGCTCGGGCGGGATGGACACTGAAGCTTTCTTT | CASSSGGMDTEAFF | TRBV5-1 | NA | NA | TRBJ1-1
TGTGCCATCTCGTCGGGGGGGGATAATTCACCCCTCCACTTT | CAISSGGDNSPLHF | TRBV6-1 | NA | NA | TRBJ1-6
TGTGCCAGCAGCCCTCATAGGGGGACAGGGCGCACTGAAGCTTTCTTT | CASSPHRGTGRTEAFF | TRBV7-9 | NA | TRBD1 | TRBJ1-1
TGTGCCAGCAGTTACTGGGGTAGGACGAACACCGGGGAGCTGTTTTTT | CASSYWGRTNTGELFF | TRBV6-5 | NA | NA | TRBJ2-2
TGTGCCAGCAGGGACAGGGGGGATCAGCCCCAGCATTTT | CASRDRGDQPQHF | TRBV6-2/TRBV6-3 | few | TRBD1 | TRBJ1-5
TGTGCCAGCAGTGCTAGCGGGAGGACACGAACGGGTGGCTACACCTTC | CASSASGRTRTGGYTF | TRBV6-1 | NA | NA | TRBJ1-2
TGTGCCAGCAGCTTAGGACCCTCCGCCGGGACTAGCACAGATACGCAGTATTTT | CASSLGPSAGTSTDTQYF | TRBV12-3/TRBV12-4 | NA | NA | TRBJ2-3
TGTGCCAGCAGCTTAGTCGGCAGGGGGTCGCGCACAGATACGCAGTATTTT | CASSLVGRGSRTDTQYF | TRBV7-8 | NA | TRBD1 | TRBJ2-3
TGCTTTTGGGCTAGGGGGGGCACTGAAGCTTTCTTT | CFWARGGTEAFF | TRBV20-1 | NA | NA | TRBJ1-1
TGTGCCAGCAGCAGGGGGCAGGGGGCCCGGATTATTATGGCTTTCTTT | CASSRGQGARIIMAFF | TRBV6-2/TRBV6-3 | few | TRBD1 | TRBJ1-1
TGTGCCACCAGTGACATCGGACCCGTGAGCTCCTACAATGAGCAGTTCTTC | CATSDIGPVSSYNEQFF | TRBV24-1 | NA | NA | TRBJ2-1
TGCAGTGCCAGAAGGGGGGCAGAGGGGTGGGACACCATATATTTT | CSARRGAEGWDTIYF | TRBV20-1 | NA | NA | TRBJ1-3
TGTGCCACCAGCAGGGGACAGGGAACTGAAGCTTTCTTT | CATSRGQGTEAFF | TRBV15 | NA | TRBD1 | TRBJ1-1
TGCGCCAGCAGCTTAGCCAGGGTGAACACTGAAGCTTTCTTT | CASSLARVNTEAFF | TRBV5-1 | NA | NA | TRBJ1-1
TGCGCCAGCAGCCAACGACAGGGTACTGCCGGGGAGCTGTTTTTT | CASSQRQGTAGELFF | TRBV4-3 | NA | TRBD1 | TRBJ2-2
TGTGCCAGCAGCGCCAAACCGGGACAGGGTTTAAACATTCAGTACTTC | CASSAKPGQGLNIQYF | TRBV9 | NA | TRBD1 | TRBJ2-4
TGTGCCAGCAGTGAAGAGACCAAGGATGAAGCTTTCTTT | CASSEETKDEAFF | TRBV2 | NA | NA | TRBJ1-1
TGTGCCAGCAGTTCCGGCCGACCGGGACAGGGGGCAGTAAGCAATCAGCCCCAGCATTTT | CASSSGRPGQGAVSNQPQHF | TRBV12-3/TRBV12-4 | medium-sized | TRBD1 | TRBJ1-5
TGCAGTGCTCGGGACAACCAAGAGACCCAGTACTTC | CSARDNQETQYF | TRBV20-1 | few | NA | TRBJ2-5
TGTGCCAGCAGCAAATACCCCTGGGGGGATCGGGTATATGGCTACACCTTC | CASSKYPWGDRVYGYTF | TRBV21-1 | NA | NA | TRBJ1-2
TGTGCCAGCAGTAACACCGGGACTAGCGGGTCCCATCCCCCCTACGAGCAGTACTTC | CASSNTGTSGSHPPYEQYF | TRBV12-3/TRBV12-4 | NA | TRBD2 | TRBJ2-7
TGTGCCATCAGTGAGTCAGGGAGAGATAATTCACCCCTCCACTTT | CAISESGRDNSPLHF | TRBV10-3 | NA | NA | TRBJ1-6
TGTGCCAGTAGCCCTGGGCTAGCGGGAGGAAGGTACACAGATACGCAGTATTTT | CASSPGLAGGRYTDTQYF | TRBV6-1 | NA | TRBD2 | TRBJ2-3
TGCAGTGCTAGAGGGTCCTCTCGCACAGATACGCAGTATTTT | CSARGSSRTDTQYF | TRBV20-1 | NA | NA | TRBJ2-3
TGTGCCAGCTCACCCCCTAGCGGCGAGCAGTTCTTC | CASSPPSGEQFF | TRBV6-1 | NA | TRBD2 | TRBJ2-1
TGTGCCATCAGTGAGTCTGTGGGTACGAAGACCCAGTACTTC | CAISESVGTKTQYF | TRBV10-3 | NA | NA | TRBJ2-5
TGTGCCAGCTCAGGGGCCGGGAGCGCCTACGAGCAGTACTTC | CASSGAGSAYEQYF | TRBV18 | NA | NA | TRBJ2-7
TGTGCCAGCAGCCGAAACCGTAAGCGGGGCAGCACAGATACGCAGTATTTT | CASSRNRKRGSTDTQYF | TRBV2 | few | TRBD2 | TRBJ2-3
TGTGCCAGCAGCCTCCCGGGACTAGCCACAGATACGCAGTATTTT | CASSLPGLATDTQYF | TRBV7-2 | few | TRBD2 | TRBJ2-3
TGTGCCAGCAGTTTAAGGGGGACCGGCACAGATACGCAGTATTTT | CASSLRGTGTDTQYF | TRBV27 | NA | NA | TRBJ2-3
TGTGCCAGCACCACCTTCGGGGGGGGGGACACCGGGGAGCTGTTTTTT | CASTTFGGGDTGELFF | TRBV27 | few | TRBD2 | TRBJ2-2
TGCGCCAGCAGCTTGAGAGGACAGGGGAATCAAGAGACCCAGTACTTC | CASSLRGQGNQETQYF | TRBV5-1 | NA | TRBD1 | TRBJ2-5
TGTGCCAGCAGCTTAGCCCAGGGAGTTGACTATGGCTACACCTTC | CASSLAQGVDYGYTF | TRBV11-2 | NA | NA | TRBJ1-2